The 9 T cell receptor beta chains presented below share a single source sample, sequenced in a study of cytomegalovirus exposure and HLA in healthy donors. PCR amplification relied on 60 Vbeta primers (plus 13 Jbeta primers). Sequencing used immunoSEQ multiplex PCR; TCRdb keeps in-frame clones, though not all of them. The sample records around 150,000 clones, approximately 73% being singletons. Sequencing was performed on PBMCs. The source of these receptors is a man aged 50 to 60 in good health and CMV-seronegative.

V is TRBV6-1 and J is TRBJ2-1; no reliable D call. The CDR3 is 16 residues long. V lost 2 bases, J lost 1 base, and 12 bases lay in between. Germline V CDR1 and CDR2: MNHNS, SASEGT. The CDR3 protein is CASSEFSTSSYNEQFF. DNA of the CDR3: TGTGCCAGCAGTGAATTTTCTACGTCGTCCTACAATGAGCAGTTCTTC.

The chain's CDR3 is CASSPRLGAYGYTF. The CDR3 bases are TGTGCCAGCAGCCCCAGATTGGGGGCGTATGGCTACACCTTC. The J gene is TRBJ1-2, the V gene TRBV5-4; D perhaps matches TRBD1 (6 bases). Germline V gives CDR1 SGHNT, CDR2 YYREEE (reference sequence). Trimming removed 4 bases from V and 5 bases from J, with 15 bases in between. The CDR3 has 14 residues.

This sequence joins TRBV18 and TRBJ1-1, with 9 nucleotides matching TRBD1. V dropped 3 bases and J dropped 4; count of bases not matched to a gene: 9. Looked up from germline, CDR1 is KGHSH and CDR2 is LQKENI. The CDR3 consists of 16 residues. The CDR3 is CASSPVTTGGLTEAFF. The DNA of the CDR3 is TGTGCCAGCTCACCGGTAACGACAGGGGGACTCACTGAAGCTTTCTTT.

The chain recombines TRBV5-8 with TRBJ2-2; 7 bases fit TRBD1. The germline V gene has CDR1 SGHTS and CDR2 YDEGEE. Germline trimming cut 1 base from V and 1 base from J; bases unmatched to any gene: 4. The CDR3 is 16 amino acids. The CDR3 DNA sequence: TGTGCCAGCAGCTTGCCCACAGGGGTGAACACCGGGGAGCTGTTTTTT. It specifies CASSLPTGVNTGELFF. Full variable domain (outside the CDR3, taken from reference TRBV5-8 and TRBJ2-2): EAGVTQSPTHLIKTRGQQATLRCSPISGHTSVYWYQQALGLGLQFLLWYDEGEERNRGNFPPRFSGRQFPNYSSELNVNALELEDSALYLCASSLPTGVNTGELFFGEGSRLTVL.

This clone occurred a few times. The chain has TRBV7-2 and TRBJ1-5; 7 bases fit TRBD1. V gave up 5 bases and J gave up 3 bases; unmatched junction bases: 10. The CDR3 length is 16 residues. CDR1 is SGHTA and CDR2 is FQGNSA in the germline V gene. Here the CDR3 reads CASSTKTGQNNQPQHF. CDR3 DNA: TGTGCCAGCAGCACAAAGACAGGGCAAAACAATCAGCCCCAGCATTTT.

This rearrangement joins TRBV2 to TRBJ2-5, with D possibly TRBD2 on 5 matching bases. V was pared by 6 bases and J by 5 bases, with 13 bases between. The germline CDR1 and CDR2 sequences are SNHLY and FYNNEI. The CDR3 loop spans 13 amino acids. The chain's CDR3 is CASRVGVVETQYF. CDR3 nucleotides: TGTGCCAGCAGGGTCGGGGTGGTTGAGACCCAGTACTTC.

The chain combines TRBV13 with TRBJ2-6; 9 positions match TRBD2. This CDR3 has 18 residues. Trimming took 1 base from V and 3 from J; bases not matched to a gene: 7. From germline, CDR1 is PRHDT and CDR2 FYEKMQ (reference sequence). The CDR3 loop is CASSLVGGGAFGANVLTF. CDR3 nucleotide sequence: TGTGCCAGCAGCTTAGTAGGCGGGGGGGCCTTTGGGGCCAACGTCCTGACTTTC.

In this sample, this clone turned up once. The rearrangement links TRBV5-1 to TRBJ1-5; D is unresolved. The germline gives CDR1 SGHRS, CDR2 YFSETQ. This CDR3 region has 12 residues. V shed 0 bases and J shed 6 bases, with 4 bases lying between them. CDR3 in DNA: TGCGCCAGCAGCTTGGAGAGTCAGCCCCAGCATTTT. Translated: CASSLESQPQHF. Supplemented by reference TRBV5-1 and TRBJ1-5, the full variable domain reads KAGVTQTPRYLIKTRGQQVTLSCSPISGHRSVSWYQQTPGQGLQFLFEYFSETQRNKGNFPGRFSGRQFSNSRSEMNVSTLELGDSALYLCASSLESQPQHFGDGTRLSIL.

V and J are TRBV28 and TRBJ2-7, with a tentative D call TRBD1 (5 bases). CDR3 length: 15 residues. V was shortened by 6 bases and J by 5 bases, with 20 bases between the two germline ends. Germline V gene sequence: CDR1 MDHEN, CDR2 SYDVKM. CDR3 sequence: CASSLHRQRQDEQYF. Here the CDR3 DNA reads TGTGCCAGCAGCCTCCATAGACAGCGTCAAGACGAGCAGTACTTC.